Shown below are 15 T cell receptor beta chains from a single sample sequenced in a study of human T cells and chemical hapten exposure. Time point specified: pre-sensitization, week 0. Treatment described: therapeutic diphenylcyclopropenone sensitization with weekly scalp DPC. TCRdb reprocessed the RACE reads with MiXCR, giving one entry per CDR3 protein. The repertoire includes around 380,000 distinct CDR3 sequences, 4.5% to 7% of them detected once, and more than 8% sits in the top ten. This material consisted of whole blood, taken in connection with sensitization to the hapten diphenylcyclopropenone (DPC). These TCRs come from a woman between 18 and 29 years old with alopecia areata. Some clones in this sample may be carry-over from other donors' samples.

This clonotype appeared a few times. The V gene is TRBV7-3, the J gene TRBJ1-2, with 7 bases matching TRBD1. The CDR3 length is 13 residues. CDR1 is SGHTA and CDR2 is FQGTGA in the germline V gene. V was pared by 2 bases and J by 9 bases, with 6 bases of the junction left unmatched. The CDR3 nucleotides are TGTGCCAGCAGCTTAGGACAGGCCACCCGCTACACCTTC. Its protein product is CASSLGQATRYTF.

The rearrangement joins TRBV20-1 to TRBJ2-7; D is possibly TRBD1 or TRBD2 (5 bases each). The germline CDR1 and CDR2 sequences are DFQATT and SNEGSKA (reference sequence). V gave up 6 bases and J gave up 5 bases, with 17 bases separating them. CDR3 length: 13 amino acids. The CDR3 loop is CSALRAGDDEQYF. As DNA, the CDR3 is TGCAGTGCCCTTAGGGCCGGGGACGACGAGCAGTACTTC.

CDR3 protein: CASSATALTDTQYF. CDR3 nucleotides: TGTGCCAGCAGCGCGACAGCACTCACAGATACGCAGTATTTT. The rearrangement links TRBV5-5 to TRBJ2-3, with D possibly TRBD1 on 5 matching bases. V dropped 4 bases and J dropped 2 bases, with 11 bases sitting between them. The V gene's germline CDR1 is SGHKS and CDR2 YYEKEE (reference sequence). This CDR3 region has 14 residues. The variable domain in full, with the rest retrieved from reference TRBV5-5 and TRBJ2-3, is DAGVTQSPTHLIKTRGQQVTLRCSPISGHKSVSWYQQVLGQGPQFIFQYYEKEERGRGNFPDRFSARQFPNYSSELNVNALLLGDSALYLCASSATALTDTQYFGPGTRLTVL.

The gene calls are TRBV5-6 and TRBJ1-2, with D uncertain. Germline V CDR1 and CDR2: SGHDT, YYEEEE. The CDR3 is 14 amino acids. V was cut by 3 bases and J by 3 bases, with 12 bases left in between. The CDR3 spells CASSSFHRDYGYTF. The CDR3 DNA is TGTGCCAGCAGCTCATTCCACAGAGACTATGGCTACACCTTC.

This chain links TRBV5-6 with TRBJ2-2; no clear D. V was shortened by 0 bases and J by 3 bases, with 12 bases between the two germline ends. The CDR3 is 16 residues long. Per germline, CDR1 SGHDT and CDR2 YYEEEE. CDR3 in amino acids: CASSLVGHEDTGELFF. CDR3 nucleotides: TGTGCCAGCAGCTTGGTGGGTCATGAAGACACCGGGGAGCTGTTTTTT.

This clonotype was seen more than once but under ten times. The chain is built from TRBV10-3 and TRBJ2-7; TRBD1 is a possible D gene (5 bases). The germline gives CDR1 ENHRY, CDR2 SYGVKD. Between the trimmed V and J ends, which lost 3 bases and 0 bases, there was a span of 6 bases. The CDR3 is 13 amino acids. CDR3 sequence (DNA): TGTGCCATCAGTGACACAGGCTCCTACGAGCAGTACTTC. This translates into CAISDTGSYEQYF.

This clonotype was seen a handful of times. This chain joins TRBV7-2 and TRBJ2-5; D is uncertain. The V and J ends lost 2 bases and 7 bases respectively, with 11 bases between them. The germline gives CDR1 SGHTA, CDR2 FQGNSA. The CDR3 runs 13 residues. DNA of the CDR3: TGTGCCAGCAGCTTAACCCCCCGTGGGACCCAGTACTTC. Its translation is CASSLTPRGTQYF.

In its sample, this clonotype was seen many times. The J gene is TRBJ1-1, the V gene TRBV10-3; D remains ambiguous. The CDR3 has 14 residues. The germline V and J ends were trimmed by 2 bases and 1 base, with 8 bases remaining between them. Per the germline V gene, CDR1 is ENHRY and CDR2 is SYGVKD. This CDR3 is CAISEVPWNTEAFF. CDR3 sequence (DNA): TGTGCCATCAGTGAGGTACCCTGGAACACTGAAGCTTTCTTT.

The chain couples TRBV24-1 to TRBJ2-1; 11 bases fit TRBD2. Per the germline V gene, CDR1 is KGHDR and CDR2 is SFDVKD. The ends lost 4 bases at V and 7 bases at J; junction bases unmatched: 8. The CDR3 contains 16 residues. This CDR3 reads CATSEVAGGSLNEQFF. The CDR3 DNA follows: TGTGCCACCAGTGAGGTAGCGGGGGGGAGTCTGAATGAGCAGTTCTTC.

In this sample, this clonotype turned up many times. The V gene is TRBV12-3 or TRBV12-4, the J gene TRBJ2-1; D call uncertain. The CDR3 sequence is 12 residues long. Trimming pared 6 bases from V and 10 bases from J, leaving 13 bases between. CDR3 nucleotides: TGTGCCAGCAGCCGAGGTAGGAAGGAGCAGTTCTTC. This gives the protein CASSRGRKEQFF.

The rearrangement joins TRBV6-6 to TRBJ1-4; 9 bases line up with TRBD1. The CDR3 has 17 amino acids. V shed 4 bases, J shed 7 bases, and the junction held 13 bases outside the gene matches. In germline, CDR1 is MNHNY, CDR2 SVGAGI (reference sequence). CDR3 sequence (DNA): TGTGCCAGCAGTTCCACACAAGGGACAGGGCTATCTGAAAAACTGTTTTTT. Its protein product is CASSSTQGTGLSEKLFF.

The J gene is TRBJ1-2, the V gene TRBV5-6; no clear D gene. Germline CDR1 SGHDT, CDR2 YYEEEE. V was trimmed by 0 bases and J by 4 bases, leaving 16 bases between them. This CDR3 region has 16 residues. Written as DNA, the CDR3 is TGTGCCAGCAGCTTGGGAAAGGCGACTAGCATCTATGGCTACACCTTC. This gives the protein CASSLGKATSIYGYTF.

This clonotype turned up a few times. This sequence joins TRBV7-9 and TRBJ2-3; D remains unclear. This CDR3 contains 15 residues. CDR1 and CDR2 from the germline V gene are SEHNR and FQNEAQ (reference sequence). Trimming shortened V by 6 bases and J by 4 bases, and 17 bases separated the two germline ends. The CDR3: CASSPRPVKADTQYF. CDR3 DNA: TGTGCCAGCAGTCCCCGGCCCGTTAAAGCAGATACGCAGTATTTT.

The chain has TRBV18 and TRBJ2-3; TRBD2 matches 11 bases. V lost 0 bases and J lost 6; bases outside the gene matches: 11. The germline gives CDR1 KGHSH, CDR2 LQKENI. The CDR3 is 18 residues long. This chain's CDR3 is CASSPPLLAGAPRDTQYF. CDR3 in DNA: TGTGCCAGCTCACCACCGCTACTAGCGGGGGCCCCGCGGGATACGCAGTATTTT. The variable domain in full, with the rest retrieved from reference TRBV18 and TRBJ2-3, is NAGVMQNPRHLVRRRGQEARLRCSPMKGHSHVYWYRQLPEEGLKFMVYLQKENIIDESGMPKERFSAEFPKEGPSILRIQQVVRGDSAAYFCASSPPLLAGAPRDTQYFGPGTRLTVL.

This clonotype was observed many times. The chain joins TRBV7-2 to TRBJ1-4; TRBD1 agrees at 10 bases. This CDR3 comprises 13 residues. V was pared by 8 bases and J by 8 bases, with 5 bases of the junction left unmatched. Germline lookup yields CDR1 SGHTA and CDR2 FQGNSA. CDR3 coding DNA: TGTGCCAGCCGGGGGACAGGGGAAGAAAAACTGTTTTTT. This sequence encodes CASRGTGEEKLFF. The entire variable domain, with the rest obtained from reference TRBV7-2 and TRBJ1-4, is as follows: GAGVSQSPSNKVTEKGKDVELRCDPISGHTALYWYRQSLGQGLEFLIYFQGNSAPDKSGLPSDRFSAERTGGSVSTLTIQRTQQEDSAVYLCASRGTGEEKLFFGSGTQLSVL.